The source of this T cell receptor (beta chain) is a study of blood T cell repertoires in COVID-19. Turning to the study itself: There were acute and convalescent COVID-19 samples, and they came from the United States, Italy and Spain. T cells, B-cell-depleted T cells, or PBMCs provided the cDNA or gDNA that served as material.

CDR3 length: 16 amino acids. Germline CDR1 reads SGHTA; CDR2 reads FQGNSA. J lost 4 bases, V lost 3 bases, and 8 bases had no gene match. In the source study's methods: Reference gene primer amplification in the assay estimated nucleated cell counts. Assay: immunoSEQ multiplex PCR; the TCRdb copy retains only in-frame clones and omits some. V, J and clone size are those of that table, while D and trimming were read from the DNA. The table has under 200,000 clones, around four fifths seen once. The rearrangement joins TRBV7-2 to TRBJ2-3; 9 positions match TRBD1. The clonotype comes from a woman aged 70-85 years who had recovered from COVID-19. Sequenced sample: peripheral blood. In DNA form, the CDR3 reads TGTGCCAGCAGCTTCGGGACAGGGTGGTTCCCAGATACGCAGTATTTT. Translating gives CASSFGTGWFPDTQYF.